The next 9 T cell receptor beta chains were all read from a single sample in a study of CD8+CD57+ T cells in acquired aplastic anemia. The study profiled TCR beta VDJ and CDR3 using genomic DNA as template. In TCRdb, the reads were re-called with MiXCR into one record per CDR3 protein. There are approximately 160,000 distinct CDR3 sequences in the sample; around 45% occur only once, and 0.85% to 1.3% lies in the top ten. The sample comprised sorted CD4+, CD8+, or CD8+CD57+ T cells (not recorded which) from PBMCs. The source of these receptors is a human donor in good health.

The V call is TRBV7-8, the J call TRBJ1-2, with D maybe TRBD1 (5 bases). The germline V and J ends were trimmed by 5 bases and 4 bases, with 11 bases remaining between them. The CDR3 consists of 13 residues. Germline V CDR1 and CDR2: SGHVS, FQNEAQ. As DNA, the CDR3 is TGTGCCAGCAGCCCGGAAGACAGCTATGGCTACACCTTC. It encodes CASSPEDSYGYTF.

Of note for this clonotype: With a much larger clone just one base away, this may be a read error. The chain recombines TRBV28 with TRBJ2-7, with D possibly TRBD2 on 5 matching bases. V was trimmed by 10 bases and J by 3 bases, leaving 16 bases between them. Germline V gene sequence: CDR1 MDHEN, CDR2 SYDVKM. The CDR3 loop spans 13 amino acids. The CDR3 protein is CAIEKRGSYEQYF. The CDR3 coding sequence is TGTGCCATCGAAAAGAGAGGGAGCTACGAGCAGTACTTC.

This clonotype was observed at least ten times. The V and J genes are TRBV9 and TRBJ2-2; D remains unclear. V dropped 0 bases and J dropped 4 bases, with 10 bases sitting between them. Germline loops: CDR1 SGDLS, CDR2 YYNGEE. The CDR3 runs 15 residues. CDR3 nucleotide sequence: TGTGCCAGCAGCGTAGAGTACAGCTTCACCGGGGAGCTGTTTTTT. Its translation is CASSVEYSFTGELFF.

The rearrangement links TRBV18 to TRBJ2-5; perhaps TRBD1 as D (6 bases). CDR3 size: 13 residues. Trimming left V 4 bases short and J 3 bases short, with 9 bases between. Germline V gene lookup returns CDR1 KGHSH and CDR2 LQKENI. DNA for the CDR3: TGTGCCAGCTCACGGACAGAAAAAGAGACCCAGTACTTC. It specifies CASSRTEKETQYF.

The chain is built from TRBV4-1 and TRBJ1-3; D ambiguous. V was clipped by 0 bases and J by 0 bases, with 9 bases between them. CDR3 length: 16 residues. CDR1 is MGHRA, CDR2 YSYEKL, per germline. The CDR3 nucleotides are TGCGCCAGCAGCCAAGATCTCGCAGGCTCTGGAAACACCATATATTTT. Its protein is CASSQDLAGSGNTIYF.

This chain uses TRBV25-1 with TRBJ1-1, with D maybe TRBD1 (5 bases). V lost 2 bases and J lost 1, with 20 bases in between. The CDR3 spans 18 residues. CDR1 is MGHDK and CDR2 is SYGVNS in the germline V gene. This chain's CDR3 is CASSEMPTRGGRNTEAFF. The DNA of the CDR3 is TGTGCCAGCAGTGAAATGCCCACGAGGGGAGGGAGGAACACTGAAGCTTTCTTT.

Concerning this clonotype: A much larger clone sits a single nucleotide away, making a read error possible. This rearrangement joins TRBV5-1 to TRBJ2-7; D remains unclear. The germline V and J ends were trimmed by 0 bases and 6 bases, with 16 bases remaining between them. CDR1 is SGHRS and CDR2 is YFSETQ in the germline V gene. The CDR3 spans 15 residues. CDR3 protein: CASSLAGAGGCEQYF. CDR3 DNA: TGCGCCAGCAGCTTGGCCGGCGCAGGTGGCTGCGAGCAGTACTTC.

The sample holds a few counts of this clonotype. This rearrangement joins TRBV25-1 to TRBJ1-1; possible D gene TRBD1, 5 bases. CDR3 size: 15 residues. Trimming removed 0 bases at V and 5 bases at J, with 13 bases between. Germline values: CDR1 MGHDK, CDR2 SYGVNS. The CDR3, as DNA: TGTGCCAGCAGTGAATACAGGGCCAAAAGAACTGAAGCTTTCTTT. Residues: CASSEYRAKRTEAFF.

The sample holds many counts of this clonotype. The chain links TRBV5-1 to TRBJ1-2, with D perhaps matching TRBD1 (5 bases). V was shortened by 2 bases and J by 7 bases, with 15 bases between the two germline ends. CDR1 is SGHRS and CDR2 is YFSETQ in the germline V gene. The CDR3 extends over 14 amino acids. CDR3 nucleotides: TGCGCCAGCAGCTTAAGGACCGACGGGGCTGGCTACACCTTC. This encodes CASSLRTDGAGYTF.